This T cell receptor (beta chain) was observed in a study of T cell repertoires in cytomegalovirus infection. At the level of the study: TCR beta signatures that were public indicated CMV infection and matching HLA type.

The CDR3 consists of 14 residues. The germline V gene encodes CDR1 MNHEY and CDR2 SVGAGI. V lost 6 bases and J lost 8; bases outside the gene matches: 8. Study conclusions and caveats: The cumulative frequency of public TCR beta families identified carriers of CMV plus the relevant HLA.

Remarks on this clonotype: Its target is not known.

TCRdb reanalysed the reads using MiXCR and keeps one entry per CDR3 protein. This sample has roughly 600,000 distinct CDR3 sequences, with approximately 24% found just once. The clonotype originates from a human donor in good health (CMV status not recorded). Some clones in this sample may be carry-over from other donors' samples. Material: CD8+ T cells from PBMCs. The chain couples TRBV6-5 to TRBJ2-1; 9 bases are shared with TRBD1. The CDR3 sequence is CASSPGQGIDEQFF. As DNA, the CDR3 is TGTGCCAGCAGCCCCGGACAGGGGATCGATGAGCAGTTCTTC.